These 23 T cell receptor beta chains were sequenced from one sample in a study of cytomegalovirus exposure and HLA in healthy donors. TCRdb keeps only in-frame clones here, not all; method: immunoSEQ multiplex PCR. Among roughly 70,000 clones listed, 80% to 90% were seen once. Sequencing was done on a sample of PBMCs. Every receptor here comes from a woman aged 18-35 years in good health and CMV-seropositive.

CDR3: CACQMGASTDTQYF. The CDR3 DNA reads TGTGCCTGTCAGATGGGGGCCAGCACAGATACGCAGTATTTT. The chain employs TRBV5-4 and TRBJ2-3; a possible D gene is TRBD1 (6 bases). Trimming left V 10 bases short and J 0 bases short, with 15 bases between. The CDR3 runs to 14 residues. The germline V gene has CDR1 SGHNT and CDR2 YYREEE (reference sequence).

V usage is TRBV6-6 and J usage is TRBJ2-7, with a weak D call TRBD2 (6 bases). With 4 bases removed from V and 4 bases from J, the gap between germline ends came to 11 bases. Germline CDR1 and CDR2: MNHNY and SVGAGI (reference sequence). CDR3 length: 13 residues. DNA of the CDR3: TGTGCCAGCAGTTCGTACGGGGGTTACGAGCAGTACTTC. Translated, it gives CASSSYGGYEQYF.

In its sample, this clone was seen once. The rearrangement joins TRBV15 to TRBJ2-7; TRBD1 might be the D (6 bases). This CDR3 is built from 16 residues. Trimming took 6 bases from V and 0 from J, leaving 18 bases between them. The germline CDR1 and CDR2 sequences are LNHNV and YYDKDF (reference sequence). CDR3 nucleotides: TGTGCCACCAGAGACCTTCGGACAGAACGCTCCTACGAGCAGTACTTC. Amino acid sequence: CATRDLRTERSYEQYF.

This clone occurred a few times. The V and J genes are TRBV10-1 and TRBJ2-1; 9 nucleotides agree with TRBD2. Trimming cost V 3 bases and J 9 bases; bases outside gene matches: 9. The germline CDR1 and CDR2 sequences are WNHNN and SYGVQD (reference sequence). The CDR3 runs 15 residues. This CDR3 is CASSDSSGRGGEQFF. The CDR3 region has the DNA TGCGCCAGCAGTGATAGTAGCGGGAGAGGTGGTGAGCAGTTCTTC.

The rearrangement joins TRBV2 to TRBJ2-5; 8 nucleotides match TRBD1. Germline trimming cut 5 bases from V and 6 bases from J; bases unmatched to any gene: 11. Germline CDR1 reads SNHLY; CDR2 reads FYNNEI. The CDR3 spans 15 residues. CDR3 amino acids: CASSLRTGTSKTQYF. The CDR3 nucleotides are TGTGCCAGCAGTTTAAGGACAGGGACCTCTAAGACCCAGTACTTC.

This clone was detected only once. The J gene is TRBJ1-5, the V gene TRBV10-2; D is perhaps TRBD1 (5 bases). V dropped 2 bases and J dropped 2 bases, with 13 bases sitting between them. The CDR3 extends over 16 amino acids. From germline, CDR1 is WSHSY and CDR2 SAAADI. As DNA, the CDR3 is TGCGCCAGCAGTGAGGTCTCAGGGATTGGCAATCAGCCCCAGCATTTT. This encodes CASSEVSGIGNQPQHF.

In DNA, the CDR3 is TGTGCCAGCAGCTTAGGAGGGCTCACAGATACGCAGTATTTT. Translated, it gives CASSLGGLTDTQYF. The rearrangement uses TRBV7-2 and TRBJ2-3; D is possibly TRBD2 (5 bases). Germline V gives CDR1 SGHTA, CDR2 FQGNSA. Trimming took 1 base from V and 2 from J, leaving 7 bases between them. The length of the CDR3 is 14 residues.

This clone came up a few times. The rearrangement links TRBV5-4 to TRBJ2-1, with 11 positions matching TRBD2. This CDR3 spans 16 amino acids. Per germline, CDR1 SGHNT and CDR2 YYREEE (reference sequence). V gave up 4 bases and J gave up 0 bases; unmatched junction bases: 3. CDR3 DNA sequence: TGTGCCAGCAGCAGACTAGCGGGGAGCTCCTACAATGAGCAGTTCTTC. It yields the protein CASSRLAGSSYNEQFF.

The rearrangement links TRBV4-2 to TRBJ1-2; 11 nucleotides match TRBD1. This CDR3 region has 16 residues. V shed 1 base, J shed 8 bases, and the junction held 9 bases outside the gene matches. Germline values: CDR1 LGHNA, CDR2 YNFKEQ. As DNA, the CDR3 is TGTGCCAGCAGCCAAGCCCTCGGACAGGGGGCGCCAGGCTACACCTTC. Protein: CASSQALGQGAPGYTF.

The J gene is TRBJ2-7, the V gene TRBV27; 8 positions match TRBD2. Trimming at V came to 10 bases and at J to 0 bases, leaving 14 bases not matched to a gene. The CDR3 length is 16 residues. Looked up from germline, CDR1 is MNHEY and CDR2 is SMNVEV (reference sequence). The CDR3 region has the DNA TGTGCCACACAGACTAGCGAAAAAGGGGGCTCCTACGAGCAGTACTTC. Translated, it gives CATQTSEKGGSYEQYF.

This clone has just one count. The CDR3, as DNA: TGTGCCAGTAGTTCCGGACAGGGGGTAAACTATGGCTACACCTTC. It translates to CASSSGQGVNYGYTF. The chain has TRBV19 and TRBJ1-2, with TRBD1 matching 10 bases. Per the germline V gene, CDR1 is LNHDA and CDR2 is SQIVND (reference sequence). The CDR3 is 15 amino acids. V lost 5 bases, J lost 2 bases, and 5 bases stayed unmatched.

The V and J genes are TRBV28 and TRBJ2-7, with D possibly TRBD2 on 6 matching bases. The CDR3 loop spans 16 amino acids. Germline-derived CDR1 and CDR2 are MDHEN and SYDVKM. Trimming shortened V by 3 bases and J by 4 bases, and 19 bases separated the two germline ends. The CDR3 is CASSFTPLAPKYEQYF. The CDR3 nucleotides read TGTGCCAGCAGTTTTACCCCGCTAGCGCCAAAGTACGAGCAGTACTTC.

The chain uses TRBV6-1 and TRBJ1-1; 9 nucleotides match TRBD1. V trimming: 0 bases; J trimming: 4 bases; junction bases outside the gene matches: 12. Germline V gives CDR1 MNHNS, CDR2 SASEGT. The CDR3 consists of 18 residues. The CDR3 reads CASSEAYLWGQGGTEAFF. CDR3 DNA: TGTGCCAGCAGTGAAGCGTACCTATGGGGACAGGGAGGCACTGAAGCTTTCTTT.

This chain joins TRBV27 and TRBJ1-4; unclear D gene. CDR3 length equals 13 residues. Looked up from germline, CDR1 is MNHEY and CDR2 is SMNVEV (reference sequence). V was pared by 9 bases and J by 8 bases, with 16 bases between. The CDR3 region has the DNA TGTGCCAGTCGGACTCTAGCTGGGGAAAAACTGTTTTTT. Amino acid sequence: CASRTLAGEKLFF. Drawing the rest from reference TRBV27 and TRBJ1-4, the complete variable domain is EAQVTQNPRYLITVTGKKLTVTCSQNMNHEYMSWYRQDPGLGLRQIYYSMNVEVTDKGDVPEGYKVSRKEKRNFPLILESPSPNQTSLYFCASRTLAGEKLFFGSGTQLSVL.

The rearrangement uses TRBV7-2 and TRBJ2-1, with 9 nucleotides matching TRBD2. Germline V gene data show CDR1 as SGHTA and CDR2 as FQGNSA. V shed 3 bases and J 4 bases; nucleotides not matched to a gene: 4. This CDR3 contains 15 residues. CDR3 amino acids: CASSFRTSDYNEQFF. In DNA form, the CDR3 reads TGTGCCAGCAGCTTCCGGACTAGCGATTACAATGAGCAGTTCTTC.

The V call is TRBV28, the J call TRBJ2-1; 11 nucleotides line up with TRBD2. The V gene end was trimmed by 6 bases and the J gene end by 3 bases; junction bases not matched to a gene: 4. Germline V gene data show CDR1 as MDHEN and CDR2 as SYDVKM. This CDR3 has 15 amino acids. The CDR3 spells CASRLAGVSYNEQFF. In nucleotides, the CDR3 is TGTGCCAGCAGACTAGCGGGAGTTAGCTACAATGAGCAGTTCTTC.

The V and J genes are TRBV18 and TRBJ2-1, with TRBD2 identical over 13 bases. Germline lookup yields CDR1 KGHSH and CDR2 LQKENI. This CDR3 is 16 amino acids long. Trimming at V came to 5 bases and at J to 4 bases, leaving 5 bases not matched to a gene. The CDR3 spells CASSKTSGGLYNEQFF. The CDR3 coding sequence is TGTGCCAGCTCAAAGACTAGCGGGGGGCTTTACAATGAGCAGTTCTTC.

This chain uses TRBV10-1 with TRBJ2-7; 7 bases align to TRBD1. CDR3 length equals 15 residues. V lost 3 bases, J lost 5 bases, and 10 bases stayed unmatched. Germline CDR1 WNHNN, CDR2 SYGVQD (reference sequence). CDR3 nucleotide sequence: TGCGCCAGCAGTGAAGCGACAGGGAAGTCGAACGAGCAGTACTTC. This sequence encodes CASSEATGKSNEQYF.

This clone appeared once. The chain is built from TRBV28 and TRBJ2-3, with a tentative D call TRBD2 (6 bases). CDR1 is MDHEN and CDR2 is SYDVKM in the germline V gene. The V and J ends lost 6 bases and 6 bases respectively, with 16 bases between them. The CDR3 loop spans 14 amino acids. In DNA form, the CDR3 reads TGTGCCAGCAGCACCACCCTCAGCGGGGATACGCAGTATTTT. Residues: CASSTTLSGDTQYF.

The genes are TRBV2 and TRBJ1-4; D perhaps matches TRBD1 (5 bases). The CDR3 is 16 residues long. Germline CDR1 SNHLY, CDR2 FYNNEI. V was cut by 7 bases and J by 3 bases, with 18 bases left in between. The DNA for the CDR3 is TGTGCCAGCAACTCCGGCATAAGCAGGGCTAATGAAAAACTGTTTTTT. The encoded protein is CASNSGISRANEKLFF.

This clone was picked up one time. The J gene is TRBJ2-1, the V gene TRBV5-4, with 9 bases matching TRBD2. CDR3 length: 17 amino acids. V lost 0 bases, J lost 7 bases, and 11 bases stayed unmatched. Germline assignment: CDR1 SGHNT and CDR2 YYREEE (reference sequence). CDR3: CASSLAGRAGGQNEQFF. CDR3 bases: TGTGCCAGCAGCTTGGCCGGGCGAGCGGGAGGTCAGAATGAGCAGTTCTTC.

This chain links TRBV18 with TRBJ2-3, with D unclear. The CDR3 is 13 amino acids. The V end lost 3 bases, the J end lost 0 bases, and 4 bases lay between the germline ends. Germline CDR1 is KGHSH and CDR2 is LQKENI. The CDR3 sequence is CASSPTSTDTQYF. The CDR3 bases are TGTGCCAGCTCACCGACTAGCACAGATACGCAGTATTTT.

CDR3 sequence (DNA): TGCGCCAGCAGCCAAGATCGGGGGACAGGGAGCTACGAGCAGTACTTC. Protein product: CASSQDRGTGSYEQYF. The chain is built from TRBV4-3 and TRBJ2-7; 9 bases align to TRBD1. V was clipped by 0 bases and J by 3 bases; unmatched bases: 6. Germline V CDR1 and CDR2: LGHNA, YSLEER. The CDR3 loop spans 16 amino acids.